Listed here are 25 T cell receptor beta chains from one sample, sequenced in a study of regulatory T cells in long-lasting Graves disease (dated by TCRdb to about 2021). The meaning of the sample's time point label: newly diagnosed GD, antithyroid drugs for less than 3 months. For both TCR sequencing and RNA sequencing, RNA was extracted from PBMCs using TRIzol. Library preparation used multiplex PCR. The sequencer was an Illumina HiSeq 4000. To build TCR beta libraries, CDR3 regions were amplified by Arm-PCR using iRepertoire HTBI primers. TCRdb's own reprocessing of the public reads used fastp at Q25 and MiXCR and kept productive beta chains. Each entry is one CDR3 protein sequence, shown with its most common DNA and genes. The sample table contains approximately 360,000 distinct CDR3 sequences; only one count was recorded for 12% of them. The leading ten clones occupy under 20% of the sample. These same data were also listed under a study on T cells in Graves' hyperthyroidism and ophthalmopathy.

The starting material was peripheral blood mononuclear cells (PBMCs), obtained at new diagnosis, from a patient treated with antithyroid drugs. The origin of the receptors is a woman aged 18 to 35 with Graves disease. Donor details come from another sample of the same person, matched by shared clones.

This clonotype was detected ten times or more. The CDR3 protein is CSAKWDRTSNEQFF. CDR3 bases: TGCAGTGCTAAATGGGACAGAACTTCCAATGAGCAGTTCTTC. This chain connects TRBV20-1 to TRBJ2-1, with 7 positions matching TRBD1. The germline CDR1 and CDR2 sequences are DFQATT and SNEGSKA (reference sequence). The CDR3 runs 14 residues. Unmatched junction bases numbered 9, after V lost 4 bases and J lost 6 bases.

This clonotype was picked up a small number of times. This chain joins TRBV7-2 and TRBJ1-5; 7 bases map to TRBD1. Trimming at V came to 3 bases and at J to 3 bases, leaving 26 bases not matched to a gene. The CDR3 spans 22 residues. Germline lookup yields CDR1 SGHTA and CDR2 FQGNSA. CDR3 protein: CASSFRDSQNRDNYYTNQPQHF. CDR3 nucleotide sequence: TGTGCCAGCAGCTTCCGGGACAGTCAGAACCGAGATAACTACTATACCAATCAGCCCCAGCATTTT. The whole variable domain, remainder taken from reference TRBV7-2 and TRBJ1-5, is GAGVSQSPSNKVTEKGKDVELRCDPISGHTALYWYRQSLGQGLEFLIYFQGNSAPDKSGLPSDRFSAERTGGSVSTLTIQRTQQEDSAVYLCASSFRDSQNRDNYYTNQPQHFGDGTRLSIL.

V gene TRBV7-6 combines with J gene TRBJ1-1; D is undetermined. Germline V gene data show CDR1 as SGHVS and CDR2 as FNYEAQ. The V end lost 5 bases, the J end lost 1 base, and 14 bases lay between the germline ends. The CDR3 totals 15 residues. The CDR3 spells CASSALDGENTEAFF. The CDR3 bases are TGTGCCAGCAGCGCCCTGGACGGGGAGAACACTGAAGCTTTCTTT.

This clonotype was seen at least ten times. This sequence joins TRBV20-1 and TRBJ2-3; possible D gene TRBD2, 5 bases. V lost 2 bases, J lost 10 bases, and 13 bases lay in between. There are 12 residues in the CDR3. Germline assignment: CDR1 DFQATT and CDR2 SNEGSKA (reference sequence). The CDR3 nucleotides read TGCAGTGCTAGACCCCTCGGGATAGCGCAGTATTTT. Translated, it gives CSARPLGIAQYF.

This clonotype was recorded a few times. CDR3 nucleotides: TGCAGTGCTAGAGAAGTTAGCGGGTCCTACGAGCAGTACTTC. This gives the protein CSAREVSGSYEQYF. V gene TRBV20-1 combines with J gene TRBJ2-7, with 7 bases lining up with TRBD2. Germline V gene data show CDR1 as DFQATT and CDR2 as SNEGSKA (reference sequence). The V and J ends lost 0 bases and 1 base, in that order; junction bases with no gene match: 3. The CDR3 is 14 amino acids.

In this sample, this clonotype turned up many times. The chain has TRBV12-3 or TRBV12-4 and TRBJ2-3; 9 nucleotides agree with TRBD2. This CDR3 region has 12 residues. The V and J ends lost 8 bases and 6 bases, in that order; junction bases with no gene match: 3. The CDR3 region has the DNA TGTGCCAGCGTGCGGGGGGGGGATACGCAGTATTTT. This gives the protein CASVRGGDTQYF.

This clonotype was detected only a few times. V and J are TRBV20-1 and TRBJ1-2, with 7 bases lining up with TRBD1. Losses at the gene ends were 3 bases for V and 2 bases for J; bases not matched to a gene: 6. Germline CDR1 DFQATT, CDR2 SNEGSKA (reference sequence). The CDR3 contains 14 residues. CDR3 DNA: TGCAGTGCTAGTGGCTTACAGGGGAACTATGGCTACACCTTC. Its translation is CSASGLQGNYGYTF.

At least ten counts were recorded for this clonotype. The chain has TRBV28 and TRBJ1-5; D gene uncertain. Germline CDR1 is MDHEN and CDR2 is SYDVKM. With 2 bases removed from V and 2 bases from J, the gap between germline ends came to 10 bases. The CDR3 totals 15 residues. CDR3 region: CASSLIGKGNQPQHF. The CDR3 coding sequence is TGTGCCAGCAGTTTAATCGGTAAGGGCAATCAGCCCCAGCATTTT.

This clonotype was detected many times. The genes are TRBV29-1 and TRBJ1-2; 10 positions agree with TRBD1. Germline V gene lookup returns CDR1 SQVTM and CDR2 ANQGSEA. The junction had 10 bases not matched to a gene; V was cut back by 5 bases and J by 4 bases. This CDR3 comprises 15 residues. CDR3 protein: CSVYGGQGMAYGYTF. Written as DNA, the CDR3 is TGCAGCGTTTATGGGGGACAGGGGATGGCCTATGGCTACACCTTC.

This clonotype was recorded many times. The chain recombines TRBV5-6 with TRBJ1-4; D unresolved. CDR1 and CDR2 from the germline V gene are SGHDT and YYEEEE. The CDR3 is made up of 19 amino acids. V was shortened by 1 base and J by 0 bases, with 19 bases between the two germline ends. The CDR3 DNA reads TGTGCCAGCAGCTTGACGCCCAACTCCCTCGGACCAACTAATGAAAAACTGTTTTTT. It yields the protein CASSLTPNSLGPTNEKLFF.

This clonotype was observed at least ten times. V usage is TRBV3-1 and J usage is TRBJ1-2, with a possible D match to TRBD1 (5 bases). In germline, CDR1 is LGHDT, CDR2 YNNKEL (reference sequence). CDR3 size: 14 residues. The germline V and J ends were trimmed by 7 bases and 8 bases, with 20 bases remaining between them. The CDR3 bases are TGTGCCAGCACCCCGACCCGGGGCTTAGAGGGCTACACCTTC. Its translation is CASTPTRGLEGYTF.

The sample holds a few counts of this clonotype. The CDR3 loop reads CASSQETGLVDIQYF. CDR3 DNA: TGTGCCAGCAGCCAAGAGACAGGCCTTGTGGACATTCAGTACTTC. The rearrangement links TRBV4-2 to TRBJ2-4; TRBD1 is a possible D gene (6 bases). Germline CDR1 reads LGHNA; CDR2 reads YNFKEQ. Trimming took off 0 bases at V and 8 bases at J, with 14 bases between the two ends. This CDR3 contains 15 residues.

This clonotype has a handful of counts. The chain employs TRBV12-3 or TRBV12-4 and TRBJ1-1; TRBD1 might be the D (6 bases). This CDR3 has 11 residues. Deletions cut 6 bases from V and 8 bases from J, with 10 bases between. The CDR3 region has the DNA TGTGCCAGCAGCCGGACAGTAGAAGCTTTCTTT. This codes for CASSRTVEAFF.

Comments on this clonotype: This CDR3 fails to terminate in the conserved phenylalanine or tryptophan, so it likely reflects a read error. No DNA is shown, since the ends of the CDR3 on it are uncertain; the CDR3 is the one TCRdb lists. The gene calls are TRBV27 and TRBJ2-1; TRBD2, the D gene given by the table, was not confirmed from the DNA. Germline V gene data show CDR1 as MNHEY and CDR2 as SMNVEV (reference sequence). From its first to its last residue, the CDR3 has 13 amino acids. The CDR3 loop is CASRPGLAGAIGI.

This clonotype was counted between two and nine times. The chain couples TRBV5-4 to TRBJ2-1; D might be TRBD2 (6 bases). The CDR3 contains 16 residues. Germline loops: CDR1 SGHNT, CDR2 YYREEE (reference sequence). V shed 2 bases and J shed 0 bases, with 12 bases lying between them. CDR3 amino acids: CASSFSSESSYNEQFF. DNA for the CDR3: TGTGCCAGCAGCTTTTCTAGCGAAAGCTCCTACAATGAGCAGTTCTTC.

This clonotype was seen a handful of times. CDR3 DNA: TGCGCCAGCAGCCAAAAAACCGGGACAGGGTCAGATACGCAGTATTTT. This sequence encodes CASSQKTGTGSDTQYF. J is TRBJ2-3 and V is TRBV4-3; 9 positions agree with TRBD1. J was trimmed by 4 bases and V by 2 bases; bases with no gene match: 7. Germline V gene sequence: CDR1 LGHNA, CDR2 YSLEER. This CDR3 comprises 16 residues.

This clonotype was counted at least ten times. This chain connects TRBV7-9 to TRBJ1-2; D gene uncertain. The CDR3 spans 14 residues. Trimming removed 5 bases at V and 4 bases at J, with 14 bases between. The germline V gene encodes CDR1 SEHNR and CDR2 FQNEAQ (reference sequence). The DNA of the CDR3 is TGTGCCAGCAGCCTAGAACGTGGGATCTATGGCTACACCTTC. It codes for CASSLERGIYGYTF. The variable domain in full, completed from reference TRBV7-9 and TRBJ1-2, reads DTGVSQNPRHKITKRGQNVTFRCDPISEHNRLYWYRQTLGQGPEFLTYFQNEAQLEKSRLLSDRFSAERPKGSFSTLEIQRTEQGDSAMYLCASSLERGIYGYTFGSGTRLTVV.

The sample holds a few counts of this clonotype. V usage is TRBV27 and J usage is TRBJ1-1; TRBD1 matches 9 bases. Trimming took 5 bases from V and 4 from J; bases not matched to a gene: 17. Germline CDR1 is MNHEY and CDR2 is SMNVEV (reference sequence). The CDR3 spans 18 residues. In DNA, the CDR3 is TGTGCCAGCAGTGACTGGACAGGGGATATCAGATTCGGCACTGAAGCTTTCTTT. Its translation is CASSDWTGDIRFGTEAFF.

This clonotype was counted at least ten times. The rearrangement joins TRBV20-1 to TRBJ2-3, with D unclear. The V gene lost 4 bases and the J gene lost 4 bases, with 12 bases spanning the gap. The CDR3 runs to 13 residues. Germline V gives CDR1 DFQATT, CDR2 SNEGSKA (reference sequence). CDR3 residues: CSAKRWSADTQYF. As DNA, the CDR3 is TGCAGTGCTAAGAGGTGGAGCGCAGATACGCAGTATTTT.

This clonotype appeared many times. The V call is TRBV12-3 or TRBV12-4, the J call TRBJ2-5; 10 nucleotides agree with TRBD2. The closer fit of TRBJ2-1 to the DNA end suggests the J call may be wrong. The CDR3 contains 16 residues. The CDR3 DNA is TGTGCCAGCACCCAATTGGCAGCGGGGGGGCTCTATGAGCAGTTCTTC. It specifies CASTQLAAGGLYEQFF.

This clonotype came up a few times. This rearrangement joins TRBV4-2 to TRBJ1-6, with 7 nucleotides matching TRBD1. The germline V gene encodes CDR1 LGHNA and CDR2 YNFKEQ. There are 14 residues in the CDR3. With V trimmed by 3 bases and J by 10 bases, 6 bases remained unmatched. The CDR3 protein is CASSQLDRRSPLHF. The CDR3, as DNA: TGTGCCAGCAGCCAGCTGGACAGGCGGTCACCCCTCCACTTT.

The chain joins TRBV7-9 to TRBJ2-7, with D unclear. The CDR3 is 15 amino acids. Trimming took 5 bases from V and 0 from J, leaving 14 bases between them. CDR1 is SEHNR and CDR2 is FQNEAQ in the germline V gene (reference sequence). The CDR3 reads CASSRSGGGSYEQYV. Written as DNA, the CDR3 is TGTGCCAGCAGCCGGTCAGGCGGCGGCTCCTACGAGCAGTACGTC.

The V gene is TRBV19, the J gene TRBJ2-2; 8 nucleotides match TRBD1. Germline trimming cut 0 bases from V and 2 bases from J; bases unmatched to any gene: 2. CDR3 size: 16 residues. CDR1 and CDR2 (germline): LNHDA, SQIVND (reference sequence). The CDR3 loop is CASSIEGQANTGELFF. The CDR3, as DNA: TGTGCCAGTAGTATAGAGGGACAGGCAAACACCGGGGAGCTGTTTTTT.

This clonotype appeared many times. V and J are TRBV6-2 or TRBV6-3 and TRBJ2-1; D might be TRBD2 (5 bases). The V gene lost 0 bases and the J gene lost 4 bases, with 13 bases spanning the gap. Per germline, CDR1 MNHEY and CDR2 SVGEGT. CDR3 length: 16 residues. DNA for the CDR3: TGTGCCAGCAGTTACTCGAGAACTAGAGGGTACAATGAGCAGTTCTTC. Amino acids: CASSYSRTRGYNEQFF.

The chain links TRBV7-9 to TRBJ1-5, with D uncertain. Germline CDR1 and CDR2: SEHNR and FQNEAQ (reference sequence). The V gene lost 3 bases and the J gene lost 0 bases, with 12 bases spanning the gap. This CDR3 contains 16 residues. For the CDR3, the DNA is TGTGCCAGCAGCTTGGAAATTTCTGGTAGCAATCAGCCCCAGCATTTT. As protein: CASSLEISGSNQPQHF.